Below, one TCR beta chain is given with its context. This sample stems from a study of Ad26.COV2.S vaccination and SARS-CoV-2 variants. Trimming pared 1 base from V and 4 bases from J, leaving 10 bases between. Germline V gene lookup returns CDR1 SGHDT and CDR2 YYEEEE. The CDR3 loop spans 14 amino acids. Treatment of the sample: some 20 received Ad26.COV2.S at low or high dose, single or two shots; five or six received placebo; per-sample allocation not given. At day 63 after the first vaccine or placebo injection, samples were drawn. Sequencing was performed with immunoSEQ multiplex PCR; in TCRdb, only in-frame clones are kept and a portion is missing. Of 350,000 to 400,000 clones in the sample, around 85% are singletons; the top ten hold more than 3%.

The clonotype comes from a person between 18 and 65 years old who received the Ad26.COV2.S COVID-19 vaccine or a placebo. The rearrangement uses TRBV5-6 and TRBJ2-3; tentative D call: TRBD1 (6 bases). The sequences come from peripheral blood, collected in a trial of Ad26.COV2.S vaccine versus placebo. This CDR3 is CASSLTGSSDTQYF. DNA of the CDR3: TGTGCCAGCAGCTTGACAGGGAGTTCAGATACGCAGTATTTT.